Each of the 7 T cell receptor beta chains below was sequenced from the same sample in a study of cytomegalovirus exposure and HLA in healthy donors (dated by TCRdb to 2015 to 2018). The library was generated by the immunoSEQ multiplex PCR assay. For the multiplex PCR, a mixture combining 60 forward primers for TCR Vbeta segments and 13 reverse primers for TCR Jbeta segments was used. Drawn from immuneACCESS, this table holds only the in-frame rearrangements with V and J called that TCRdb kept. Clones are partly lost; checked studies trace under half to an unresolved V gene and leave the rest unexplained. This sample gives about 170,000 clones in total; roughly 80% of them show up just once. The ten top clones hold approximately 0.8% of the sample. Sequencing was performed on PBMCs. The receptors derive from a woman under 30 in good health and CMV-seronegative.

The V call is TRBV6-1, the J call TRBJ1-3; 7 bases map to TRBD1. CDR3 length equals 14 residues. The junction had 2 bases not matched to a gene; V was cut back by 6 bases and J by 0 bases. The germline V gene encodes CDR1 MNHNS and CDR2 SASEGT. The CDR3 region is CASRQGNSGNTIYF. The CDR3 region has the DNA TGTGCCAGCAGACAGGGGAACTCTGGAAACACCATATATTTT.

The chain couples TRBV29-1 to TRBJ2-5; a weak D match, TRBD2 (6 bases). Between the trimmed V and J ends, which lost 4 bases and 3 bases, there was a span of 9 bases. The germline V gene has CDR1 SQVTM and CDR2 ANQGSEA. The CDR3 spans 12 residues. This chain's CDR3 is CSVARGEETQYF. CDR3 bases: TGCAGCGTTGCGCGCGGGGAAGAGACCCAGTACTTC.

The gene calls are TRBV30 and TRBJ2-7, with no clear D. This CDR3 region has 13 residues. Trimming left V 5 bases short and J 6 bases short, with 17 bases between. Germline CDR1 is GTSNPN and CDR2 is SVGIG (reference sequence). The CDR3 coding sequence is TGTGCCTGGGACTCCGGGTCTACCTCCGAGCAGTACTTC. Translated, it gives CAWDSGSTSEQYF.

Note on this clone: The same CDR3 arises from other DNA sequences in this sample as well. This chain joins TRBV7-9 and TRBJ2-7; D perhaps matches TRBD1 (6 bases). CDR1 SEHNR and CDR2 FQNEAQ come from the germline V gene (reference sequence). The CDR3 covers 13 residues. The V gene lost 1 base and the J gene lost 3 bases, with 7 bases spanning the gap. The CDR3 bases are TGTGCCAGCAGCTTAGTCAGGGGCTACGAGCAGTACTTC. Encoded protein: CASSLVRGYEQYF.

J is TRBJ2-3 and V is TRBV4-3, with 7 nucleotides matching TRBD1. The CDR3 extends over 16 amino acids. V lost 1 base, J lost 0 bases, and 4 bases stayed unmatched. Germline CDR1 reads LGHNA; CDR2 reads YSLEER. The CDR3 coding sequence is TGCGCCAGCAGCCAAGTGGCAGGGGGTAGCACAGATACGCAGTATTTT. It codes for CASSQVAGGSTDTQYF.

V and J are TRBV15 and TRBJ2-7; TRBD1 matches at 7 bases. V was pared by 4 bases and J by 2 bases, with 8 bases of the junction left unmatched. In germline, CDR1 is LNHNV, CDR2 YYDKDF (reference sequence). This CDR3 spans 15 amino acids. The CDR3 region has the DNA TGTGCCACCAGCATAGGACAGGCCCTTACCTACGAGCAGTACTTC. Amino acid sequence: CATSIGQALTYEQYF.

The CDR3 here is CSAPAVNEQFF. CDR3 nucleotide sequence: TGCAGTGCTCCCGCAGTGAATGAGCAGTTCTTC. The chain links TRBV20-1 to TRBJ2-1, with no clear D. The CDR3 consists of 11 residues. The ends were cut back, 5 bases at V and 7 bases at J, with 9 bases in the middle. Germline loops: CDR1 DFQATT, CDR2 SNEGSKA (reference sequence).